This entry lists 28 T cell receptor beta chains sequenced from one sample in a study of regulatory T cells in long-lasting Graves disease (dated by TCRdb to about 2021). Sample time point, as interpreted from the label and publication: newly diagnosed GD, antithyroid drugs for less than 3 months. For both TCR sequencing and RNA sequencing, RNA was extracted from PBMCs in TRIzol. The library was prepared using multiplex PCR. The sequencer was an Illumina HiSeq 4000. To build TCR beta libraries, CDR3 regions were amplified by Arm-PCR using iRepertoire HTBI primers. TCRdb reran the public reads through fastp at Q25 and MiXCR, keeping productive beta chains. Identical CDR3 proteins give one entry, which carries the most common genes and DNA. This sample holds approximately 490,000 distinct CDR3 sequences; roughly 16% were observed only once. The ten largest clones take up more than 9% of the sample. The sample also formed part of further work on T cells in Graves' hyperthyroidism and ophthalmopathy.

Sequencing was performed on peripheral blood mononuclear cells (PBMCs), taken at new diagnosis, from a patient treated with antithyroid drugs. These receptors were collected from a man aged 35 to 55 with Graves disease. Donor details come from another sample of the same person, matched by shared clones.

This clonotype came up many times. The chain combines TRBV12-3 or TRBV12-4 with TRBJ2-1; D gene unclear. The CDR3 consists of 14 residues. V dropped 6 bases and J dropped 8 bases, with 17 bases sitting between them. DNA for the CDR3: TGTGCCAGCAGCCATCAGCCCCTCAGCGATGAGCAGTTCTTC. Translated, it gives CASSHQPLSDEQFF.

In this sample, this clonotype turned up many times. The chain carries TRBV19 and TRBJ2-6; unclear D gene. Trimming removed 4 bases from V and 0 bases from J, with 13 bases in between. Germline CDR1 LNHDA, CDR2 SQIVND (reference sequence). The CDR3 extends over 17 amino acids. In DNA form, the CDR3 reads TGTGCCAGTAGTACACGCGTGAGCTTCTCTGGGGCCAACGTCCTGACTTTC. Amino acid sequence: CASSTRVSFSGANVLTF.

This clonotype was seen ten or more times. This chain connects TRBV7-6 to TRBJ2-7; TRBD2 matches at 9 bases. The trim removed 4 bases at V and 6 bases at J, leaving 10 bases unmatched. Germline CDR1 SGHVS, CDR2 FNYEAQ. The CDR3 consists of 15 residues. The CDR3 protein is CASSSIAGVEGEQYF. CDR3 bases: TGTGCCAGCAGCTCAATAGCGGGAGTTGAAGGCGAGCAGTACTTC.

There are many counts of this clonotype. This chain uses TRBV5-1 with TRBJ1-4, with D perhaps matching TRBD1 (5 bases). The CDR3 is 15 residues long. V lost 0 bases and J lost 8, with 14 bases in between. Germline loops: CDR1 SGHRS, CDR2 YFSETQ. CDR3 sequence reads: CASSLVGREEEKLFF. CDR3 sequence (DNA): TGCGCCAGCAGCTTGGTGGGCAGGGAAGAAGAAAAACTGTTTTTT.

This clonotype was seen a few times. This chain's CDR3 is CASRLTSSDTQYF. The CDR3 coding sequence is TGTGCCAGCAGGCTGACTAGCTCAGATACGCAGTATTTT. This chain joins TRBV2 and TRBJ2-3, with 7 bases aligning to TRBD2. With 6 bases clipped from V and 4 bases from J, the junction kept 4 bases outside the gene matches. Germline CDR1 reads SNHLY; CDR2 reads FYNNEI. There are 13 residues in the CDR3.

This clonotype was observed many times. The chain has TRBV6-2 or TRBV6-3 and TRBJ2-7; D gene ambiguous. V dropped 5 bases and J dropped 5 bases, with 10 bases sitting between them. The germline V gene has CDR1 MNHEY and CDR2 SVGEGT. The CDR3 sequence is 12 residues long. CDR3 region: CASSVSLNEQYF. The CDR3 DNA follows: TGTGCCAGCAGTGTCTCTCTAAACGAGCAGTACTTC.

The CDR3 spells CSVAGVENQPQHF. For the CDR3, the DNA is TGCAGCGTTGCAGGGGTTGAGAATCAGCCCCAGCATTTT. V is TRBV29-1 and J is TRBJ1-5, with D possibly matching TRBD1 (6 bases). The germline V gene has CDR1 SQVTM and CDR2 ANQGSEA. Trimming took off 4 bases at V and 4 bases at J, with 11 bases between the two ends. This CDR3 is 13 amino acids long.

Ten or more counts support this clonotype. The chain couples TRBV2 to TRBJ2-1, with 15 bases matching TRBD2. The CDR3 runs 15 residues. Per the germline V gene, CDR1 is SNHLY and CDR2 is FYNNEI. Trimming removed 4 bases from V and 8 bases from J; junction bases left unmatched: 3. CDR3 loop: CASSAGLAGGHEQFF. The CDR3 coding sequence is TGTGCCAGCAGTGCGGGACTAGCGGGAGGACATGAGCAGTTCTTC.

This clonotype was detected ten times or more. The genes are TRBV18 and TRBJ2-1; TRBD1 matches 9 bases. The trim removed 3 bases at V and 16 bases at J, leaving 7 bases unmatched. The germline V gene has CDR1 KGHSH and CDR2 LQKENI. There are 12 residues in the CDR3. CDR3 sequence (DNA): TGTGCCAGCTCACCGGGCCGGGACAGGGTATTCTTC. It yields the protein CASSPGRDRVFF.

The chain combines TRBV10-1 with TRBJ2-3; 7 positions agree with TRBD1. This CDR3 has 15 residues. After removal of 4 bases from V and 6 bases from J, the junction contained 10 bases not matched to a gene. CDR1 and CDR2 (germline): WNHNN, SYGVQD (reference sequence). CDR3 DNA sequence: TGCGCCAGCAGTGGAGGGGGCGCACGCATGGATACGCAGTATTTT. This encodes CASSGGGARMDTQYF.

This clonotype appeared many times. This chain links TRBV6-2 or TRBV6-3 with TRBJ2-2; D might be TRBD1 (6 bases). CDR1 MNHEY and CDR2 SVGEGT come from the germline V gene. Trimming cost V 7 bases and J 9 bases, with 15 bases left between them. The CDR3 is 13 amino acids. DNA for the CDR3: TGTGCCAGCACAGGGCAGGGGAACCGGGAGCTGTTTTTT. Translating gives CASTGQGNRELFF.

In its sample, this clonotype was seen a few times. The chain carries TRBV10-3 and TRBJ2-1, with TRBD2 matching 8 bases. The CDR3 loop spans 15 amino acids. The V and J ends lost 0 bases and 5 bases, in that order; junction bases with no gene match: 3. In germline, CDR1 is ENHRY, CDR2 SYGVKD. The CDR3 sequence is CAISESGRGDNEQFF. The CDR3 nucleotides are TGTGCCATCAGTGAGTCGGGGCGGGGGGACAATGAGCAGTTCTTC.

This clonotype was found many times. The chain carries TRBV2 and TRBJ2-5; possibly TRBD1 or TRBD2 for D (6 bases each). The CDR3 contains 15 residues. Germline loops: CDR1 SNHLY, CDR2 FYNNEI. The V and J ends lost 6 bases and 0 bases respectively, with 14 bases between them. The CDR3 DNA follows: TGTGCCAGCAGCACGGGGGCAGGCTACCAAGAGACCCAGTACTTC. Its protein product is CASSTGAGYQETQYF.

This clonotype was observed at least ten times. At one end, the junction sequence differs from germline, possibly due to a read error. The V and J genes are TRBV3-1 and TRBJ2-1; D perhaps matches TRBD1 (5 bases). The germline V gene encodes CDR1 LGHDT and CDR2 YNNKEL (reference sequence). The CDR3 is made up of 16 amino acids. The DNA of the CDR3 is TGTGCCAGCAGCAAAGAGCCGTTCCAGGGCCACAATGAGCAGTTCTTC. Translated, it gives CASSKEPFQGHNEQFF.

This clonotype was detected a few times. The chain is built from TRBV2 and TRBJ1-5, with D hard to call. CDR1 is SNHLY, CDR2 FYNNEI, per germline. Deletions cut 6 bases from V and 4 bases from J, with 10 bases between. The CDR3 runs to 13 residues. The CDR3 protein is CASSARLNQPQHF. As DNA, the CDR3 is TGTGCCAGCAGCGCCCGACTTAATCAGCCCCAGCATTTT.

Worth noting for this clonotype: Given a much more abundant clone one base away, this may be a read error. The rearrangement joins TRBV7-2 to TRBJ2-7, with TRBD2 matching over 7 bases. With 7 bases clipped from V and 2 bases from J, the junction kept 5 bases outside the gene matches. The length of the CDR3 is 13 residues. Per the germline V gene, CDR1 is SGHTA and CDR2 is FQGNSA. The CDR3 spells CASKGGGAYEQYF. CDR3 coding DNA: TGTGCCAGCAAGGGTGGGGGGGCCTACGAGCAGTACTTC. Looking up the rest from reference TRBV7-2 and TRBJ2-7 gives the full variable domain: GAGVSQSPSNKVTEKGKDVELRCDPISGHTALYWYRQSLGQGLEFLIYFQGNSAPDKSGLPSDRFSAERTGGSVSTLTIQRTQQEDSAVYLCASKGGGAYEQYFGPGTRLTVT.

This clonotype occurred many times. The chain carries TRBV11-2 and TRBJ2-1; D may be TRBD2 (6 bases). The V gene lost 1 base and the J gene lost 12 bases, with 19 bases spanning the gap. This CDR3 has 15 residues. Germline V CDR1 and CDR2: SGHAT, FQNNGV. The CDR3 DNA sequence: TGTGCCAGCAGCTTAGGGGGTCGGGGGATAGAGGTGCAGTTCTTC. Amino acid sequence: CASSLGGRGIEVQFF.

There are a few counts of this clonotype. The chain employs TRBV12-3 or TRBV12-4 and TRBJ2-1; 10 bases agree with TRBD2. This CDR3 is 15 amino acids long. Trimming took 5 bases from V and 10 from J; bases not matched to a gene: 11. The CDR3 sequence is CASSPSSGSRGEQFF. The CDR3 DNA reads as TGTGCCAGCAGTCCCTCTAGCGGGAGCCGGGGAGAGCAGTTCTTC.

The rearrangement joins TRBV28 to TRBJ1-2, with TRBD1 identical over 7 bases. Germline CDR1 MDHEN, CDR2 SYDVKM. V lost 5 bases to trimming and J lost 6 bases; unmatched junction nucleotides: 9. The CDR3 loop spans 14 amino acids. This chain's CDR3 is CASSVSGQSNGYTF. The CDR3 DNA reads TGTGCCAGCAGTGTCTCGGGACAGTCCAATGGCTACACCTTC.

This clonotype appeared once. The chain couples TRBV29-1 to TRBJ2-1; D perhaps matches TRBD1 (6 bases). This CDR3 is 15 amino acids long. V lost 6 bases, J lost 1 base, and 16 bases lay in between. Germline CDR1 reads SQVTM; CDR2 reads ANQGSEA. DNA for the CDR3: TGCAGCGTCGAGGGGGTCCGGACGTCCTACAATGAGCAGTTCTTC. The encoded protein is CSVEGVRTSYNEQFF.

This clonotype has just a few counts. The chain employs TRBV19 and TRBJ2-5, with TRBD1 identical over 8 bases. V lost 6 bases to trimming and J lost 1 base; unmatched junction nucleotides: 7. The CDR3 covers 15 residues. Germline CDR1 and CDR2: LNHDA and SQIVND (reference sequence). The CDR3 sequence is CASSNRGVGQETQYF. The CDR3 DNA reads TGTGCCAGTAGCAACAGGGGGGTTGGCCAAGAGACCCAGTACTTC. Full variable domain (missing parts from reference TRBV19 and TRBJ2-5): DGGITQSPKYLFRKEGQNVTLSCEQNLNHDAMYWYRQDPGQGLRLIYYSQIVNDFQKGDIAEGYSVSREKKESFPLTVTSAQKNPTAFYLCASSNRGVGQETQYFGPGTRLLVL.

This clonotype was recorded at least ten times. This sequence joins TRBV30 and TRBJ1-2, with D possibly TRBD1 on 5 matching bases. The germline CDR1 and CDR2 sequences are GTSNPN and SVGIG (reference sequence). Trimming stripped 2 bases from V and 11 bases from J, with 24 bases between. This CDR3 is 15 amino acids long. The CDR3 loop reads CAWSPSFGTGVDYTF. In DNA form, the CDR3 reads TGTGCCTGGAGTCCTAGTTTTGGGACCGGAGTAGATTACACCTTC.

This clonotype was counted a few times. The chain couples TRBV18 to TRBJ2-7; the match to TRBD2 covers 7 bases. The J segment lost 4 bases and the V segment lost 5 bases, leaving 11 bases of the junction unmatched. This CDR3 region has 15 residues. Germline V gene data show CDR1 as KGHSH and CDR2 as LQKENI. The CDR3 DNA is TGTGCCAGCTCAGCCTCCGCGGGAGCTCCATACGAGCAGTACTTC. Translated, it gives CASSASAGAPYEQYF.

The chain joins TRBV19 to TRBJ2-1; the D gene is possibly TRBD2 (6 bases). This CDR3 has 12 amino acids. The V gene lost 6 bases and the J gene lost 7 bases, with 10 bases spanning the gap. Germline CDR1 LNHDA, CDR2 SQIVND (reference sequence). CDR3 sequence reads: CASRDYGNEQFF. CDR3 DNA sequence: TGTGCCAGTAGGGACTATGGGAATGAGCAGTTCTTC. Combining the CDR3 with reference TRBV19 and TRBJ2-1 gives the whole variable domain DGGITQSPKYLFRKEGQNVTLSCEQNLNHDAMYWYRQDPGQGLRLIYYSQIVNDFQKGDIAEGYSVSREKKESFPLTVTSAQKNPTAFYLCASRDYGNEQFFGPGTRLTVL.

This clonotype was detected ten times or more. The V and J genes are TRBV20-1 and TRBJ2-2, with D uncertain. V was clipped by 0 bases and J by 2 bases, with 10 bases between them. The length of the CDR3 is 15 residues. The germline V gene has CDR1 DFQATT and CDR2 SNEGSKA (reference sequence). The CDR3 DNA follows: TGCAGTGCTAGAGAGAGAAGCAGTAACACCGGGGAGCTGTTTTTT. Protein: CSARERSSNTGELFF.

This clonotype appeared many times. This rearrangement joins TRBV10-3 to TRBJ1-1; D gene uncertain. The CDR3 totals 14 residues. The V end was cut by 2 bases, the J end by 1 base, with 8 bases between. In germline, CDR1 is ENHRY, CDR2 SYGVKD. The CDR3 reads CAISEVGRNTEAFF. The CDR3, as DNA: TGTGCCATCAGTGAGGTGGGAAGGAACACTGAAGCTTTCTTT.

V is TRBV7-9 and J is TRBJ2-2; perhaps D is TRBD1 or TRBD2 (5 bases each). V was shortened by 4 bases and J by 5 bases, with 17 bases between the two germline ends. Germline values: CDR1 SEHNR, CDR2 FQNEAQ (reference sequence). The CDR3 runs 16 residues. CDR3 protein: CASSSGAGWGTGELFF. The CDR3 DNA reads TGTGCCAGCAGCTCAGGCGCCGGTTGGGGGACCGGGGAGCTGTTTTTT.

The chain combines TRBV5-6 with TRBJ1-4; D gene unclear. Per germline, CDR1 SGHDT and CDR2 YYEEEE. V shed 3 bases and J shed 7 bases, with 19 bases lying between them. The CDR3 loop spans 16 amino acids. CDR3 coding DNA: TGTGCCAGCAGCTGGGGAACACGGTTGGCTCCTGAAAAACTGTTTTTT. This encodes CASSWGTRLAPEKLFF.